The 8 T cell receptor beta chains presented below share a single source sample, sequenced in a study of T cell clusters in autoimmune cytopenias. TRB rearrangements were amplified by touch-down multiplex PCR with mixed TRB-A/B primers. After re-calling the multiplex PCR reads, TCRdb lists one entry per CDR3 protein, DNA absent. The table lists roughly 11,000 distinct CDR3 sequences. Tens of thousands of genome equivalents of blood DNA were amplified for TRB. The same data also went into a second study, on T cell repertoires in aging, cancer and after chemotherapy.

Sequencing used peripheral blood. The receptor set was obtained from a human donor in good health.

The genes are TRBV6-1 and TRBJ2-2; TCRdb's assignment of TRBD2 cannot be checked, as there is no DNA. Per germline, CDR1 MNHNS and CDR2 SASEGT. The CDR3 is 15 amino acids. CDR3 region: CASSVTSGGVGELFF.

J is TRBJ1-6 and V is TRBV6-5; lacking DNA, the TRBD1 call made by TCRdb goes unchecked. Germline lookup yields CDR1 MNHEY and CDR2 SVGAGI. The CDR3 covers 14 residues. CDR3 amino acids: CASSDRWGTSPLHF.

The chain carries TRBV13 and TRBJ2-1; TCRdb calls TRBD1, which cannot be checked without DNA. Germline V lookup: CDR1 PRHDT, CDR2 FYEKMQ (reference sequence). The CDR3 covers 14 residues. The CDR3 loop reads CASSLGTGLREQFF.

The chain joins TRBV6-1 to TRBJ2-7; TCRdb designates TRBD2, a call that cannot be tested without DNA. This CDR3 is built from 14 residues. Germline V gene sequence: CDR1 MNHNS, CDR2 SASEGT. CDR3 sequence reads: CASRKVLGEREQYF.

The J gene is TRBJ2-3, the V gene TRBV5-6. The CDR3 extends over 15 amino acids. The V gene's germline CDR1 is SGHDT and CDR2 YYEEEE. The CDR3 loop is CASSFASWGTDTQYF.

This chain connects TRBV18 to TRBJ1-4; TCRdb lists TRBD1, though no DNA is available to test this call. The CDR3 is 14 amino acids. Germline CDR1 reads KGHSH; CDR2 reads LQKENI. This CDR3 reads CASSPGQGREKLFF.

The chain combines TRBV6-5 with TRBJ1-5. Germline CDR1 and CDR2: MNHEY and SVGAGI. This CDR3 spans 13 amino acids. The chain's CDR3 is CASSPHSNQPQHF.

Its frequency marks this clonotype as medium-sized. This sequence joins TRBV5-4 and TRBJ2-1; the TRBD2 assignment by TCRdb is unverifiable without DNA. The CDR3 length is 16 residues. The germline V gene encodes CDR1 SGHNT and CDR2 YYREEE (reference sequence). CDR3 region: CASSLFGGGIYNEQFF.